These 32 T cell receptor beta chains came from one sample sequenced in a study of stem cell transplantation in POMP-related autoinflammatory disease. Assay used: immunoSEQ multiplex PCR; TCRdb lists only in-frame clones, some missing. Of about 4,900 clones listed, about 92% are singletons. This sample comprised CD8+ T cells from PBMCs, obtained after stem cell transplantation. These TCRs come from a human patient with POMP-related autoinflammation and immune dysregulation (PRAID). The T cells may come from the graft donor.

The rearrangement joins TRBV29-1 to TRBJ2-5; TRBD2 matches 10 bases. J gave up 1 base and V 6 bases, and 14 bases lay outside the gene matches. Germline V CDR1 and CDR2: SQVTM, ANQGSEA. The CDR3 has 17 residues. The DNA of the CDR3 is TGCAGCGTAAAGGGAGGACTACTAGCGGGATCCCAAGAGACCCAGTACTTC. This sequence encodes CSVKGGLLAGSQETQYF.

CDR3 protein: CASSLLGGDEQFF. CDR3 nucleotides: TGTGCCAGCAGTTTATTGGGTGGGGATGAGCAGTTCTTC. The chain couples TRBV27 to TRBJ2-1; the D is unclear. The length of the CDR3 is 13 residues. CDR1 MNHEY and CDR2 SMNVEV come from the germline V gene (reference sequence). V lost 1 base to trimming and J lost 8 bases, with 9 bases between them.

DNA for the CDR3: TGTGCCAGCAGCTTAAGCGTTACTTTGGAGACCCAGTACTTC. It translates to CASSLSVTLETQYF. The chain carries TRBV11-2 and TRBJ2-5, with no clear D. CDR1 is SGHAT, CDR2 FQNNGV, per germline. This CDR3 is 14 amino acids long. The V gene lost 2 bases and the J gene lost 5 bases, with 12 bases spanning the gap.

The gene calls are TRBV3-1 (or the pseudogene TRBV3-2) and TRBJ1-5, with a possible D match to TRBD1 (6 bases). From germline, CDR1 is LGHDT and CDR2 YNNKEL (reference sequence). The ends were cut back, 4 bases at V and 7 bases at J, with 17 bases in the middle. The CDR3 length is 15 residues. This CDR3 is CASSPSRGAEQPQHF. In DNA, the CDR3 is TGTGCCAGCAGCCCCTCGAGGGGGGCTGAGCAGCCCCAGCATTTT.

This clone was picked up one time. V is TRBV28 and J is TRBJ2-5; D perhaps matches TRBD1 (5 bases). Germline CDR1 reads MDHEN; CDR2 reads SYDVKM. Trimming pared 6 bases from V and 0 bases from J, leaving 11 bases between. This CDR3 has 14 amino acids. The CDR3 here is CASRGLKYQETQYF. As DNA, the CDR3 is TGTGCCAGCAGGGGGCTAAAGTACCAAGAGACCCAGTACTTC.

The CDR3 coding sequence is TGTGCCAGCAGTTACTCCATAAGGGGGAGCTCCTACGAGCAGTACTTC. Translation gives CASSYSIRGSSYEQYF. The gene calls are TRBV6-2 or TRBV6-3 and TRBJ2-7; weak D call: TRBD1 (6 bases). Germline V gene lookup returns CDR1 MNHEY and CDR2 SVGEGT. The CDR3 extends over 16 amino acids. The ends were cut back, 0 bases at V and 0 bases at J, with 12 bases in the middle.

V is TRBV7-2 and J is TRBJ2-1; 7 bases line up with TRBD1. Germline assignment: CDR1 SGHTA and CDR2 FQGNSA. The ends lost 5 bases at V and 10 bases at J; junction bases unmatched: 14. The CDR3 runs 15 residues. CDR3 in amino acids: CASSPLPRTGPEQFF. Written as DNA, the CDR3 is TGTGCCAGCAGCCCGTTACCCCGGACAGGCCCAGAGCAGTTCTTC.

The rearrangement uses TRBV27 and TRBJ1-5; D not certain. The V end lost 2 bases, the J end lost 4 bases, and 6 bases lay between the germline ends. The CDR3 sequence is 13 residues long. CDR1 MNHEY and CDR2 SMNVEV come from the germline V gene (reference sequence). CDR3: CASSLDGNQPQHF. DNA for the CDR3: TGTGCCAGCAGTTTAGACGGGAATCAGCCCCAGCATTTT.

The gene calls are TRBV11-2 and TRBJ2-7, with 8 positions matching TRBD2. The germline CDR1 and CDR2 sequences are SGHAT and FQNNGV. This CDR3 comprises 14 residues. The J segment lost 2 bases and the V segment lost 3 bases, leaving 3 bases of the junction unmatched. The CDR3 spells CASSFGGGTYEQYF. The CDR3, as DNA: TGTGCCAGCAGCTTCGGCGGGGGGACCTACGAGCAGTACTTC.

The rearrangement uses TRBV3-1 (or the pseudogene TRBV3-2) and TRBJ2-2, with 9 bases fitting TRBD2. V lost 3 bases to trimming and J lost 7 bases; unmatched junction nucleotides: 9. This CDR3 has 16 amino acids. In germline, CDR1 is LGHDT, CDR2 YNNKEL (reference sequence). CDR3 in DNA: TGTGCCAGCAGCCACCGCTCTAGCGGGGATGTCGGGGAGCTGTTTTTT. Amino acid sequence: CASSHRSSGDVGELFF.

The rearrangement links TRBV4-1 to TRBJ2-7; TRBD2 agrees at 10 bases. Germline V gene sequence: CDR1 MGHRA, CDR2 YSYEKL. CDR3 length: 16 residues. V was clipped by 3 bases and J by 1 base; unmatched bases: 6. Here the CDR3 reads CASSHGRTSGSYEQYF. DNA for the CDR3: TGCGCCAGCAGCCATGGTCGGACTAGCGGTTCCTACGAGCAGTACTTC.

This clone was seen once. J is TRBJ2-7 and V is TRBV9; 12 positions match TRBD2. The CDR3 consists of 18 residues. With 3 bases clipped from V and 0 bases from J, the junction kept 10 bases outside the gene matches. CDR1 SGDLS and CDR2 YYNGEE come from the germline V gene. CDR3 amino acids: CASSADTTTSGSSYEQYF. The CDR3, as DNA: TGTGCCAGCAGCGCAGATACTACGACTAGCGGGAGCTCCTACGAGCAGTACTTC.

The V gene is TRBV5-6, the J gene TRBJ2-4, with a weak D call TRBD1 (5 bases). CDR1 is SGHDT, CDR2 YYEEEE, per germline. The CDR3 is 17 residues long. Trimming took off 0 bases at V and 2 bases at J, with 15 bases between the two ends. CDR3 sequence reads: CASSLVGVDGTKNIQYF. CDR3 nucleotide sequence: TGTGCCAGCAGCTTGGTAGGGGTTGACGGAACCAAAAACATTCAGTACTTC.

This chain connects TRBV4-3 to TRBJ2-2; tentatively, D is TRBD2 (6 bases). Germline loops: CDR1 LGHNA, CDR2 YSLEER. V was shortened by 2 bases and J by 5 bases, with 15 bases between the two germline ends. CDR3 length equals 16 residues. The CDR3 nucleotides are TGCGCCAGCAGCCAATCCTGGGCTAGCGAGACCGGGGAGCTGTTTTTT. This codes for CASSQSWASETGELFF.

The genes are TRBV7-3 and TRBJ1-1, with no clear D. This CDR3 region has 15 residues. Deletions cut 3 bases from V and 4 bases from J, with 15 bases between. The germline V gene encodes CDR1 SGHTA and CDR2 FQGTGA. The CDR3 spells CASSLGLGSRTEAFF. The DNA for the CDR3 is TGTGCCAGCAGCTTGGGTCTAGGCTCGCGCACTGAAGCTTTCTTT.

The chain couples TRBV4-1 to TRBJ1-5; D is uncertain. This CDR3 spans 15 amino acids. Between the trimmed V and J ends, which lost 1 base and 3 bases, there was a span of 10 bases. Germline loops: CDR1 MGHRA, CDR2 YSYEKL. CDR3 coding DNA: TGCGCCAGCAGCCAAGCTGGCAGTCACAATCAGCCCCAGCATTTT. Amino acid sequence: CASSQAGSHNQPQHF.

CDR3 region: CASSLNSLSYEQYF. The CDR3 bases are TGTGCCAGCAGTTTAAACAGTCTCTCCTACGAGCAGTACTTC. The rearrangement uses TRBV27 and TRBJ2-7; D gene ambiguous. The CDR3 has 14 amino acids. Germline CDR1 and CDR2: MNHEY and SMNVEV (reference sequence). V shed 2 bases and J shed 0 bases, with 8 bases lying between them.

The chain uses TRBV18 and TRBJ2-5, with TRBD1 matching 8 bases. J lost 5 bases, V lost 0 bases, and 8 bases had no gene match. From germline, CDR1 is KGHSH and CDR2 LQKENI. The CDR3 has 16 amino acids. The DNA of the CDR3 is TGTGCCAGCTCACCACCGAGGCAGGGGGCCAGTGAGACCCAGTACTTC. Translating gives CASSPPRQGASETQYF.

V and J are TRBV7-3 and TRBJ2-3; D unresolved. Germline V gene data show CDR1 as SGHTA and CDR2 as FQGTGA. This CDR3 has 15 residues. V dropped 1 base and J dropped 0 bases, with 8 bases sitting between them. In nucleotides, the CDR3 is TGTGCCAGCAGCTTAATGGCGGTTAGCACAGATACGCAGTATTTT. Amino acids: CASSLMAVSTDTQYF.

The chain links TRBV6-5 to TRBJ2-7; D is tentatively TRBD1 or TRBD2 (6 bases each). The CDR3 runs 13 residues. Trimming left V 7 bases short and J 5 bases short, with 15 bases between. Per germline, CDR1 MNHEY and CDR2 SVGAGI. DNA for the CDR3: TGTGCCAGCAAGGTTGGGGGGCGGAACGAGCAGTACTTC. It translates to CASKVGGRNEQYF.

The chain carries TRBV24-1 and TRBJ2-3, with D possibly matching TRBD2 (6 bases). This CDR3 is 17 amino acids long. The V gene lost 3 bases and the J gene lost 6 bases, with 21 bases spanning the gap. Germline V gives CDR1 KGHDR, CDR2 SFDVKD. CDR3 sequence: CATSDPADLPSGDTQYF. The CDR3, as DNA: TGTGCCACCAGTGATCCAGCGGACCTCCCAAGCGGGGATACGCAGTATTTT.

The J gene is TRBJ2-3, the V gene TRBV24-1; D gene unclear. V was shortened by 0 bases and J by 9 bases, with 15 bases between the two germline ends. This CDR3 has 15 residues. The germline V gene has CDR1 KGHDR and CDR2 SFDVKD. The CDR3 is CATSDLPQGLGTQYF. The CDR3 coding sequence is TGTGCCACCAGTGATTTGCCCCAAGGCCTCGGGACGCAGTATTTT.

This clone was seen a single time. The V and J genes are TRBV6-5 and TRBJ2-7; TRBD1 agrees at 9 bases. Germline V gene sequence: CDR1 MNHEY, CDR2 SVGAGI. After removal of 0 bases from V and 2 bases from J, the junction contained 2 bases not matched to a gene. CDR3 length: 15 amino acids. The CDR3 loop reads CASSYSTGGPYEQYF. The CDR3 DNA reads as TGTGCCAGCAGTTACTCGACAGGGGGGCCCTACGAGCAGTACTTC.

The chain links TRBV9 to TRBJ1-1, with D possibly being TRBD1 (6 bases). CDR1 SGDLS and CDR2 YYNGEE come from the germline V gene. This CDR3 region has 14 residues. Between the trimmed V and J ends, which lost 3 bases and 0 bases, there was a span of 9 bases. The CDR3 loop reads CASSAGGMNTEAFF. The DNA of the CDR3 is TGTGCCAGCAGCGCCGGGGGCATGAACACTGAAGCTTTCTTT. Using reference TRBV9 and TRBJ1-1 for the parts outside the CDR3, the full variable domain is DSGVTQTPKHLITATGQRVTLRCSPRSGDLSVYWYQQSLDQGLQFLIQYYNGEERAKGNILERFSAQQFPDLHSELNLSSLELGDSALYFCASSAGGMNTEAFFGQGTRLTVV.

The V gene is TRBV27, the J gene TRBJ2-2; tentative D call: TRBD2 (5 bases). Germline V lookup: CDR1 MNHEY, CDR2 SMNVEV (reference sequence). The CDR3 extends over 15 amino acids. V was shortened by 4 bases and J by 3 bases, with 12 bases between the two germline ends. The DNA of the CDR3 is TGTGCCAGCAGTTCACCGCGGCGGGACACCGGGGAGCTGTTTTTT. It is translated as CASSSPRRDTGELFF.

The V call is TRBV13, the J call TRBJ2-2, with D perhaps matching TRBD2 (6 bases). This CDR3 has 16 residues. With 3 bases removed from V and 5 bases from J, the gap between germline ends came to 16 bases. Germline CDR1 is PRHDT and CDR2 is FYEKMQ (reference sequence). CDR3 sequence: CASSLEPGVQTGELFF. CDR3 sequence (DNA): TGTGCCAGCAGCTTGGAGCCGGGAGTTCAAACCGGGGAGCTGTTTTTT.

The chain couples TRBV3-1 (or the pseudogene TRBV3-2) to TRBJ2-1; 8 bases match TRBD2. The CDR3 is made up of 16 amino acids. CDR1 and CDR2 from the germline V gene are LGHDT and YNNKEL (reference sequence). Trimming removed 0 bases from V and 7 bases from J; junction bases left unmatched: 8. This chain's CDR3 is CASSQDTAGGWNEQFF. In DNA, the CDR3 is TGTGCCAGCAGCCAAGATACGGCGGGAGGCTGGAATGAGCAGTTCTTC.

The chain employs TRBV14 and TRBJ2-5; TRBD2 is a possible D gene (5 bases). V was pared by 0 bases and J by 0 bases, with 14 bases between. CDR3 length equals 17 residues. Germline CDR1 is SGHDN and CDR2 is FVKESK. The CDR3 sequence: CASSQDLNGGYQETQYF. CDR3 sequence (DNA): TGTGCCAGCAGCCAAGATCTTAATGGAGGTTACCAAGAGACCCAGTACTTC.

The rearrangement uses TRBV9 and TRBJ1-3; D uncertain. Trimming removed 6 bases from V and 0 bases from J, with 10 bases in between. The CDR3 runs to 14 residues. In germline, CDR1 is SGDLS, CDR2 YYNGEE. The CDR3 bases are TGTGCCAGCACCTTGGGGAGCTCTGGAAACACCATATATTTT. Its protein is CASTLGSSGNTIYF.

This chain uses TRBV3-1 (or the pseudogene TRBV3-2) with TRBJ2-5, with 13 bases lining up with TRBD2. With 4 bases clipped from V and 1 base from J, the junction kept 9 bases outside the gene matches. The CDR3 length is 18 residues. Germline CDR1 reads LGHDT; CDR2 reads YNNKEL (reference sequence). The CDR3 loop reads CASSLNVGLAGAQETQYF. The CDR3 region has the DNA TGTGCCAGCAGCCTGAACGTCGGACTAGCGGGAGCCCAAGAGACCCAGTACTTC.

The gene calls are TRBV28 and TRBJ2-7; 10 positions match TRBD2. The CDR3 length is 15 residues. V shed 6 bases, J shed 3 bases, and the junction held 8 bases outside the gene matches. Per germline, CDR1 MDHEN and CDR2 SYDVKM. The CDR3 protein is CASRDLAGAHYEQYF. DNA for the CDR3: TGTGCCAGCAGAGATCTAGCGGGAGCGCACTACGAGCAGTACTTC.

The chain employs TRBV5-6 and TRBJ2-3; D is ambiguous. The CDR3 has 11 residues. V was shortened by 2 bases and J by 4 bases, with 2 bases between the two germline ends. The germline gives CDR1 SGHDT, CDR2 YYEEEE. The CDR3 nucleotides are TGTGCCAGCAGCTTCGCAGATACGCAGTATTTT. It codes for CASSFADTQYF.